These 9 T cell receptor beta chains came from one sample sequenced in a study of T cell responses to AZD1222 COVID-19 vaccine. This table comes from immunoSEQ multiplex PCR, and its TCRdb copy is limited to in-frame clones, with some not included. The sample lists under 130,000 clones, just under 95% occurring once. The sample here was peripheral blood, taken on day 0 of AZD1222 vaccination. The receptors originated from an adult in good health.

This chain uses TRBV5-3 with TRBJ2-4, with 8 bases identical to TRBD2. TRBV5-3 is reported as an ORF; its role is uncertain. The CDR3 contains 17 residues. Trimming at V came to 0 bases and at J to 1 base, leaving 6 bases not matched to a gene. The chain's CDR3 is CARSLARPSGAKNIQYF. Written as DNA, the CDR3 is TGTGCCAGAAGCTTGGCGCGTCCTAGCGGGGCCAAAAACATTCAGTACTTC.

The V call is TRBV2, the J call TRBJ1-6; D is uncertain. CDR3 length: 16 amino acids. The V end lost 3 bases, the J end lost 7 bases, and 16 bases lay between the germline ends. In germline, CDR1 is SNHLY, CDR2 FYNNEI. Written as DNA, the CDR3 is TGTGCCAGCAGTGAGGCTCAGGTCTTCAGGAATTCACCCCTCCACTTT. The encoded protein is CASSEAQVFRNSPLHF.

This chain uses TRBV6-5 with TRBJ2-5; the D is unclear. The CDR3 has 12 residues. V was trimmed by 7 bases and J by 6 bases, leaving 12 bases between them. CDR1 is MNHEY and CDR2 is SVGAGI in the germline V gene. CDR3 DNA sequence: TGTGCCAGCAAACCAGAAGGGCAGACCCAGTACTTC. This codes for CASKPEGQTQYF.

The rearrangement links TRBV27 to TRBJ1-2; 10 bases are shared with TRBD1. CDR1 and CDR2 from the germline V gene are MNHEY and SMNVEV (reference sequence). The V gene end was trimmed by 8 bases and the J gene end by 5 bases; junction bases not matched to a gene: 8. The CDR3 runs to 14 residues. The CDR3 is CASGYRDRGYGYTF. The CDR3 DNA reads as TGTGCCAGCGGTTACAGGGACAGGGGATATGGCTACACCTTC.

The chain joins TRBV4-2 to TRBJ2-3; TRBD2 is a possible D gene (6 bases). Trimming took 4 bases from V and 0 from J, leaving 17 bases between them. Germline CDR1 reads LGHNA; CDR2 reads YNFKEQ. CDR3 length: 17 residues. In DNA form, the CDR3 reads TGTGCCAGCAGCCTCCTACGGACGGGGACTAGCACAGATACGCAGTATTTT. Amino acid sequence: CASSLLRTGTSTDTQYF.

The chain recombines TRBV28 with TRBJ1-5, with 7 bases that match TRBD1. Germline CDR1 MDHEN, CDR2 SYDVKM. CDR3 length: 14 residues. With 4 bases clipped from V and 1 base from J, the junction kept 1 base outside the gene matches. Here the CDR3 reads CASSSTGSNQPQHF. The CDR3 region has the DNA TGTGCCAGCAGTTCGACAGGGAGCAATCAGCCCCAGCATTTT.

This clone came up once. This chain uses TRBV19 with TRBJ2-5, with TRBD2 matching 11 bases. CDR1 LNHDA and CDR2 SQIVND come from the germline V gene (reference sequence). The junction had 7 bases not matched to a gene; V was cut back by 0 bases and J by 1 base. There are 18 residues in the CDR3. The DNA for the CDR3 is TGTGCCAGTAGTATAGACCCAAGAACTAGCGGGGGCCAAGAGACCCAGTACTTC. Its protein product is CASSIDPRTSGGQETQYF.

The chain employs TRBV4-1 and TRBJ1-4; no reliable D call. The germline V gene encodes CDR1 MGHRA and CDR2 YSYEKL. Trimming took off 6 bases at V and 0 bases at J, with 8 bases between the two ends. The CDR3 extends over 14 amino acids. The CDR3 region has the DNA TGCGCCAGCAGTTTCAGTGCAACTAATGAAAAACTGTTTTTT. This translates into CASSFSATNEKLFF.

This clone was seen a few times. The rearrangement joins TRBV10-1 to TRBJ2-3; TRBD1 might be the D (6 bases). Germline-derived CDR1 and CDR2 are WNHNN and SYGVQD (reference sequence). The ends were cut back, 2 bases at V and 1 base at J, with 10 bases in the middle. The CDR3 is made up of 15 amino acids. CDR3 bases: TGCGCCAGCAGTGAGACCAGGGGAGGCACAGATACGCAGTATTTT. It specifies CASSETRGGTDTQYF.